The source of this T cell receptor beta chain is a study of T cell responses to AZD1222 COVID-19 vaccine. Findings of the study overall: Vaccine-associated CD4 TCRs spanned spike, dominant at 160-218 and 743-854.

Points on this clone: Its antigen is as yet unknown.

Produced via immunoSEQ multiplex PCR; TCRdb's table is partial and in-frame only. The table records approximately 150,000 clones, 70% to 90% of them present only once. The germline V gene encodes CDR1 LGHNT and CDR2 FRNRAP. The CDR3 spans 13 residues. Trimming pared 3 bases from V and 5 bases from J, leaving 8 bases between. The J gene is TRBJ1-5, the V gene TRBV12-5; no reliable D call. This specimen was peripheral blood, taken 28 days after the second AZD1222 dose. The sequence came from an adult who received the AZD1222 COVID-19 vaccine. The CDR3 region is CASGFEGDQPQHF. The CDR3 DNA is TGTGCTAGTGGTTTCGAAGGCGATCAGCCCCAGCATTTT.